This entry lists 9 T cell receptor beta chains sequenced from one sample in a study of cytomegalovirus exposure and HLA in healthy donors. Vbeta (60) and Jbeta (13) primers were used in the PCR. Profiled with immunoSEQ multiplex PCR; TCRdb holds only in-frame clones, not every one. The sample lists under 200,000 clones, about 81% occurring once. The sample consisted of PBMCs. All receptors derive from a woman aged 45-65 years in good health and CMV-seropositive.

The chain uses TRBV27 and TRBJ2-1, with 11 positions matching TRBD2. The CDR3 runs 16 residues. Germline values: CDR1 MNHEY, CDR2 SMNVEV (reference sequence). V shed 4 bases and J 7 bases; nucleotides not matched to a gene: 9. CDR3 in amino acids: CASSSRPSGGLNEQFF. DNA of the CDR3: TGTGCCAGCAGTTCCCGCCCTAGCGGGGGGCTTAATGAGCAGTTCTTC.

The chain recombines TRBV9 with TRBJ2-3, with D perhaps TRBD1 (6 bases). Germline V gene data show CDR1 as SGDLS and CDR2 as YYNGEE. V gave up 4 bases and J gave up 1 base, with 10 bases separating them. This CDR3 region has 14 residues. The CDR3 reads CASSPRTGTDTQYF. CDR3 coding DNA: TGTGCCAGCAGCCCACGGACAGGCACAGATACGCAGTATTTT.

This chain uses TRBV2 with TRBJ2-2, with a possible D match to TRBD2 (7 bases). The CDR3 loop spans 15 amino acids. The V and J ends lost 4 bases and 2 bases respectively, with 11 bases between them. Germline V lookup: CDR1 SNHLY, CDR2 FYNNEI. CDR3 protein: CASSGWGGNTGELFF. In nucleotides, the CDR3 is TGTGCCAGCAGTGGCTGGGGGGGCAACACCGGGGAGCTGTTTTTT. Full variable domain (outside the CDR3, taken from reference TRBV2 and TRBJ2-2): EPEVTQTPSHQVTQMGQEVILRCVPISNHLYFYWYRQILGQKVEFLVSFYNNEISEKSEIFDDQFSVERPDGSNFTLKIRSTKLEDSAMYFCASSGWGGNTGELFFGEGSRLTVL.

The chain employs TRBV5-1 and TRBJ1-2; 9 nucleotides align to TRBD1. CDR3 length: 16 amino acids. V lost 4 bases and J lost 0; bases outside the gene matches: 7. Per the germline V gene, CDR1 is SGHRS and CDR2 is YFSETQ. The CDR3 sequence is CASSPGQGSSNYGYTF. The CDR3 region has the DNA TGCGCCAGCAGCCCGGGACAGGGCTCCTCTAACTATGGCTACACCTTC.

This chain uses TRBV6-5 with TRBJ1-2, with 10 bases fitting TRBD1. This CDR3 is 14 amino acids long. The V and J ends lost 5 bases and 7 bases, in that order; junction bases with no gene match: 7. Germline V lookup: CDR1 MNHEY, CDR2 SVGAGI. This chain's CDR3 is CASSERQGARGYTF. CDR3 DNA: TGTGCCAGCAGTGAAAGACAGGGGGCCCGTGGCTACACCTTC.

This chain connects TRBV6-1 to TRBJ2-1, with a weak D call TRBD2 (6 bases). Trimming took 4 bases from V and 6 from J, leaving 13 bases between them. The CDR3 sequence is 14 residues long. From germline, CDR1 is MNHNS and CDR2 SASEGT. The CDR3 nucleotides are TGTGCCAGCAGTGGTGATGACGGGGGCAATGAGCAGTTCTTC. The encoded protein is CASSGDDGGNEQFF.

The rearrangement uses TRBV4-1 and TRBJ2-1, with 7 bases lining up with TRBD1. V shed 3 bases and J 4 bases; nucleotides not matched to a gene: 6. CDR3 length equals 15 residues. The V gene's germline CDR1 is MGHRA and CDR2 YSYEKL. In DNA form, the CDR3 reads TGCGCCAGCAGCCAGCCCGGGACAGAATACAATGAGCAGTTCTTC. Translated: CASSQPGTEYNEQFF.

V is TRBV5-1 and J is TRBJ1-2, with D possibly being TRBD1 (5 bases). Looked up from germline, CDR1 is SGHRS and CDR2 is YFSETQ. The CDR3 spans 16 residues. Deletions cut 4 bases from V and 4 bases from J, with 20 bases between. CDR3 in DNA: TGCGCCAGCAGCCCATCCACCACTGACAGCCTCTATGGCTACACCTTC. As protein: CASSPSTTDSLYGYTF.

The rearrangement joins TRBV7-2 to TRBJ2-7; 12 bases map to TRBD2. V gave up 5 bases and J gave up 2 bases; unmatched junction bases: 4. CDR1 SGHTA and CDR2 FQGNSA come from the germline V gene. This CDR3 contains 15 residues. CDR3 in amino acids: CASSVTSGGTYEQYF. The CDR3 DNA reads TGTGCCAGCAGCGTAACTAGCGGGGGGACCTACGAGCAGTACTTC.